This entry lists 32 T cell receptor beta chains sequenced from one sample in a study of cytomegalovirus exposure and HLA in healthy donors. The PCR made use of 60 Vbeta and 13 Jbeta primers. TCRdb's table, derived via immunoSEQ multiplex PCR, lists solely in-frame clones and lacks some. The repertoire includes about 98,000 clones, approximately 79% of them detected once, and about 1.8% sits in the top ten. Sequenced input: PBMCs. These receptors originate from a male donor in good health and CMV-seronegative.

This rearrangement joins TRBV2 to TRBJ2-5; tentative D call: TRBD2 (6 bases). From germline, CDR1 is SNHLY and CDR2 FYNNEI. V lost 9 bases and J 1 base, leaving 12 bases between the germline ends. CDR3 size: 13 residues. DNA for the CDR3: TGTGCCAGTGCCGGGGAGGCCCAAGAGACCCAGTACTTC. Protein product: CASAGEAQETQYF.

V usage is TRBV7-2 and J usage is TRBJ1-5; tentative D call: TRBD1 (5 bases). The CDR3 spans 15 residues. V was trimmed by 5 bases and J by 5 bases, leaving 16 bases between them. Looked up from germline, CDR1 is SGHTA and CDR2 is FQGNSA. DNA for the CDR3: TGTGCCAGCAGCCCCGGGGGTAGGGGATATCAGCCCCAGCATTTT. Translating gives CASSPGGRGYQPQHF.

The chain combines TRBV18 with TRBJ2-7; 10 bases are a match to TRBD2. Trimming cost V 1 base and J 5 bases; bases outside gene matches: 14. The V gene's germline CDR1 is KGHSH and CDR2 LQKENI. The CDR3 length is 18 residues. Here the CDR3 reads CASSPLATSGSGFHEQYF. In DNA, the CDR3 is TGTGCCAGCTCACCACTAGCGACTAGCGGGTCCGGTTTCCACGAGCAGTACTTC.

The chain couples TRBV6-5 to TRBJ2-7; perhaps TRBD1 as D (6 bases). This CDR3 region has 14 residues. CDR1 and CDR2 from the germline V gene are MNHEY and SVGAGI. V dropped 8 bases and J dropped 5 bases, with 19 bases sitting between them. CDR3 in DNA: TGTGCCAGCGGGTTCCAGGGGACAAGTAACGAGCAGTACTTC. Amino acid sequence: CASGFQGTSNEQYF.

This chain links TRBV19 with TRBJ2-3, with 9 bases fitting TRBD1. Per germline, CDR1 LNHDA and CDR2 SQIVND (reference sequence). V trimming: 5 bases; J trimming: 2 bases; junction bases outside the gene matches: 5. The CDR3 is made up of 15 amino acids. CDR3 in amino acids: CASSPGTGFTDTQYF. The CDR3 region has the DNA TGTGCCAGTAGTCCCGGGACAGGGTTCACAGATACGCAGTATTTT.

The genes are TRBV28 and TRBJ2-2; 8 bases align to TRBD1. Germline V gene lookup returns CDR1 MDHEN and CDR2 SYDVKM. V dropped 2 bases and J dropped 1; count of bases not matched to a gene: 3. The CDR3 is made up of 16 amino acids. The CDR3 DNA reads as TGTGCCAGCAGTTTAATAGGACAGGGGAACACCGGGGAGCTGTTTTTT. This codes for CASSLIGQGNTGELFF.

This chain connects TRBV27 to TRBJ2-1; TRBD2 matches at 7 bases. V dropped 1 base and J dropped 1; count of bases not matched to a gene: 4. Germline-derived CDR1 and CDR2 are MNHEY and SMNVEV (reference sequence). This CDR3 has 16 amino acids. CDR3 sequence reads: CASSLWEGKSYNEQFF. CDR3 in DNA: TGTGCCAGCAGTTTATGGGAGGGGAAATCCTACAATGAGCAGTTCTTC.

This clone was detected a few times. V and J are TRBV9 and TRBJ1-2; TRBD1 agrees at 7 bases. The J segment lost 8 bases and the V segment lost 3 bases, leaving 4 bases of the junction unmatched. In germline, CDR1 is SGDLS, CDR2 YYNGEE. CDR3 length equals 12 residues. For the CDR3, the DNA is TGTGCCAGCAGCGAGGGGGCGCAAGGCTACACCTTC. Residues: CASSEGAQGYTF.

For the CDR3, the DNA is TGTGCCAGCAGTTTATCCCTAGTTCTAGCGGGAGGAGAGACCTACGAGCAGTACTTC. It encodes CASSLSLVLAGGETYEQYF. This rearrangement joins TRBV28 to TRBJ2-7; 11 bases fit TRBD2. This CDR3 has 19 residues. Per germline, CDR1 MDHEN and CDR2 SYDVKM. Losses at the gene ends were 1 base for V and 2 bases for J; bases not matched to a gene: 13.

The chain employs TRBV19 and TRBJ2-3; 12 bases are shared with TRBD2. Germline assignment: CDR1 LNHDA and CDR2 SQIVND (reference sequence). Trimming took 7 bases from V and 7 from J; bases not matched to a gene: 6. This CDR3 has 14 amino acids. In DNA form, the CDR3 reads TGTGCCAGTACAACTAGCGGGAGGCGAAATACGCAGTATTTT. This sequence encodes CASTTSGRRNTQYF.

This chain links TRBV6-4 with TRBJ2-5; TRBD2 aligns across 13 bases. With V trimmed by 3 bases and J by 2 bases, 0 bases remained unmatched. This CDR3 comprises 15 residues. Germline-derived CDR1 and CDR2 are MRHNA and SNTAGT. CDR3 amino acids: CASSELAGGQETQYF. CDR3 sequence (DNA): TGTGCCAGCAGTGAACTAGCGGGAGGGCAAGAGACCCAGTACTTC.

The chain employs TRBV6-1 and TRBJ2-7; 11 bases are shared with TRBD2. V lost 4 bases to trimming and J lost 2 bases; unmatched junction nucleotides: 7. Germline CDR1 reads MNHNS; CDR2 reads SASEGT. The CDR3 has 16 residues. The CDR3, as DNA: TGTGCCAGCAGTGCAGGGACTAGCGGAGAAACCTACGAGCAGTACTTC. It translates to CASSAGTSGETYEQYF.

The CDR3 DNA sequence: TGTGCCAGCAGTAAGACAGGGGGGAACAATCAGCCCCAGCATTTT. It yields the protein CASSKTGGNNQPQHF. The chain carries TRBV6-5 and TRBJ1-5; 9 bases agree with TRBD1. This CDR3 is built from 15 residues. In germline, CDR1 is MNHEY, CDR2 SVGAGI. The V gene end was trimmed by 5 bases and the J gene end by 3 bases; junction bases not matched to a gene: 5.

The rearrangement links TRBV19 to TRBJ1-5, with 9 bases fitting TRBD1. The germline V gene has CDR1 LNHDA and CDR2 SQIVND (reference sequence). The CDR3 has 17 amino acids. The V gene end was trimmed by 6 bases and the J gene end by 0 bases; junction bases not matched to a gene: 9. The CDR3 DNA is TGTGCCAGTAGCAACAGGGGGCTGCGAAATAGCAATCAGCCCCAGCATTTT. Protein sequence: CASSNRGLRNSNQPQHF. Variable domain in full (rest from reference TRBV19 and TRBJ1-5): DGGITQSPKYLFRKEGQNVTLSCEQNLNHDAMYWYRQDPGQGLRLIYYSQIVNDFQKGDIAEGYSVSREKKESFPLTVTSAQKNPTAFYLCASSNRGLRNSNQPQHFGDGTRLSIL.

The chain couples TRBV5-4 to TRBJ2-1, with 10 bases identical to TRBD2. The trim removed 1 base at V and 7 bases at J, leaving 5 bases unmatched. The length of the CDR3 is 15 residues. CDR1 SGHNT and CDR2 YYREEE come from the germline V gene (reference sequence). CDR3 residues: CASSLRIAGGNEQFF. The CDR3 nucleotides are TGTGCCAGCAGCTTGCGGATAGCGGGAGGTAATGAGCAGTTCTTC.

The rearrangement uses TRBV30 and TRBJ2-7; D remains unclear. In germline, CDR1 is GTSNPN, CDR2 SVGIG (reference sequence). The length of the CDR3 is 12 residues. V lost 0 bases and J 6 bases, leaving 9 bases between the germline ends. CDR3 nucleotide sequence: TGTGCCTGGAGTGTATCGTTCAGCGAGCAGTACTTC. Encoded protein: CAWSVSFSEQYF.

This sequence joins TRBV7-9 and TRBJ2-3; 8 bases fit TRBD2. CDR3 length equals 16 residues. Germline CDR1 and CDR2: SEHNR and FQNEAQ (reference sequence). The ends lost 5 bases at V and 5 bases at J; junction bases unmatched: 12. The CDR3 sequence is CASSERGGLARDTQYF. As DNA, the CDR3 is TGTGCCAGCAGCGAAAGAGGCGGACTAGCTAGAGATACGCAGTATTTT.

The V gene is TRBV5-4, the J gene TRBJ2-7, with TRBD2 matching over 9 bases. The length of the CDR3 is 15 residues. The V and J ends lost 0 bases and 7 bases, in that order; junction bases with no gene match: 8. Germline lookup yields CDR1 SGHNT and CDR2 YYREEE (reference sequence). The CDR3 coding sequence is TGTGCCAGCAGCTTGGGACTAGCGGAGGGAGTGGAGCAGTACTTC. Translation: CASSLGLAEGVEQYF.

This rearrangement joins TRBV9 to TRBJ2-2, with 11 positions matching TRBD2. Germline V gives CDR1 SGDLS, CDR2 YYNGEE. Losses at the gene ends were 1 base for V and 3 bases for J; bases not matched to a gene: 2. CDR3 length: 16 residues. DNA of the CDR3: TGTGCCAGCAGCGTATTAGCGGGAGGGGACACCGGGGAGCTGTTTTTT. It codes for CASSVLAGGDTGELFF.

This chain connects TRBV27 to TRBJ1-5, with a possible D match to TRBD1 (5 bases). Trimming left V 3 bases short and J 5 bases short, with 8 bases between. From germline, CDR1 is MNHEY and CDR2 SMNVEV (reference sequence). This CDR3 is 13 amino acids long. In nucleotides, the CDR3 is TGTGCCAGCAGTTTTGGGGCCTATCAGCCCCAGCATTTT. It yields the protein CASSFGAYQPQHF.

The chain employs TRBV6-6 and TRBJ2-5, with TRBD2 matching over 10 bases. Germline trimming cut 2 bases from V and 5 bases from J; bases unmatched to any gene: 8. Germline V CDR1 and CDR2: MNHNY, SVGAGI (reference sequence). This CDR3 region has 16 residues. The DNA for the CDR3 is TGTGCCAGCAGTTACGGGCCTAGCGGGAGACGCGAGACCCAGTACTTC. Translating it yields CASSYGPSGRRETQYF.

The chain is built from TRBV27 and TRBJ2-7; D ambiguous. V shed 0 bases and J shed 4 bases, with 10 bases lying between them. The CDR3 has 14 amino acids. Germline CDR1 MNHEY, CDR2 SMNVEV (reference sequence). The CDR3 nucleotides read TGTGCCAGCAGTTTATCAATCTCAACATACGAGCAGTACTTC. This sequence encodes CASSLSISTYEQYF.

This clone has just a few counts. The chain has TRBV7-8 and TRBJ2-2; no clear D gene. This CDR3 has 13 amino acids. Germline lookup yields CDR1 SGHVS and CDR2 FQNEAQ. V dropped 4 bases and J dropped 6 bases, with 9 bases sitting between them. This CDR3 reads CASSYTSAGELFF. CDR3 bases: TGTGCCAGCAGCTATACCTCGGCCGGGGAGCTGTTTTTT.

The sample holds a few counts of this clone. The rearrangement links TRBV23-1 to TRBJ1-1; TRBD1 is a possible D gene (6 bases). TRBV23-1 qualifies as an ORF whose function is uncertain. The CDR3 has 16 amino acids. Trimming left V 0 bases short and J 2 bases short, with 13 bases between. The CDR3 DNA sequence: TGCGCCAGCAGTCAATCGCCGGGGGGCCCCAACACTGAAGCTTTCTTT. As protein: CASSQSPGGPNTEAFF.

V usage is TRBV28 and J usage is TRBJ1-2; no definite D call. Germline values: CDR1 MDHEN, CDR2 SYDVKM. This CDR3 comprises 15 residues. V lost 6 bases, J lost 4 bases, and 18 bases lay in between. The CDR3 DNA is TGTGCCAGCAGGGCATCTCGGGGTTTGGCCTATGGCTACACCTTC. The encoded protein is CASRASRGLAYGYTF.

CDR3 residues: CASSLQIYEQYF. The DNA for the CDR3 is TGTGCCAGCAGCTTACAGATCTACGAGCAGTACTTC. This chain joins TRBV7-8 and TRBJ2-7; D is undetermined. V was cut by 2 bases and J by 3 bases, with 5 bases left in between. This CDR3 contains 12 residues. The V gene's germline CDR1 is SGHVS and CDR2 FQNEAQ.

This chain's CDR3 is CASSSPLAGGPETQYF. In DNA, the CDR3 is TGTGCCAGCAGCTCACCCCTAGCGGGAGGGCCTGAGACCCAGTACTTC. The chain combines TRBV11-2 with TRBJ2-5; TRBD2 aligns across 12 bases. Germline CDR1 and CDR2: SGHAT and FQNNGV. V gave up 4 bases and J gave up 5 bases; unmatched junction bases: 8. The CDR3 consists of 16 residues.

The chain recombines TRBV7-2 with TRBJ1-2; D not certain. Looked up from germline, CDR1 is SGHTA and CDR2 is FQGNSA. V lost 5 bases, J lost 0 bases, and 16 bases lay in between. This CDR3 comprises 16 residues. This chain's CDR3 is CASSPRLQSTNYGYTF. CDR3 DNA sequence: TGTGCCAGCAGCCCCCGCCTACAGAGCACTAACTATGGCTACACCTTC.

V gene TRBV4-3 combines with J gene TRBJ2-7, with D perhaps matching TRBD2 (5 bases). CDR1 LGHNA and CDR2 YSLEER come from the germline V gene. The CDR3 covers 15 residues. Trimming pared 0 bases from V and 3 bases from J, leaving 12 bases between. DNA for the CDR3: TGCGCCAGCAGCCAAGATTTTAACCGGGACTACGAGCAGTACTTC. Translated: CASSQDFNRDYEQYF.

This chain joins TRBV5-1 and TRBJ2-1, with D maybe TRBD1 (6 bases). CDR1 is SGHRS and CDR2 is YFSETQ in the germline V gene. V dropped 0 bases and J dropped 1 base, with 17 bases sitting between them. The CDR3 runs 18 residues. CDR3 nucleotides: TGCGCCAGCAGCTTGGGTCTGGCAGGGGCGGAATCCTACAATGAGCAGTTCTTC. It translates to CASSLGLAGAESYNEQFF. The full variable domain, in which reference TRBV5-1 and TRBJ2-1 provide the parts outside the CDR3, is KAGVTQTPRYLIKTRGQQVTLSCSPISGHRSVSWYQQTPGQGLQFLFEYFSETQRNKGNFPGRFSGRQFSNSRSEMNVSTLELGDSALYLCASSLGLAGAESYNEQFFGPGTRLTVL.

This clone was seen once. The CDR3: CASRGGREGLYEQYF. The CDR3 bases are TGTGCCAGCAGGGGCGGGCGGGAGGGCCTCTACGAGCAGTACTTC. V usage is TRBV2 and J usage is TRBJ2-7, with 9 positions matching TRBD2. This CDR3 has 15 amino acids. Germline CDR1 reads SNHLY; CDR2 reads FYNNEI. The ends lost 6 bases at V and 3 bases at J; junction bases unmatched: 9.

The V gene is TRBV10-3, the J gene TRBJ1-2; 9 nucleotides line up with TRBD1. Germline-derived CDR1 and CDR2 are ENHRY and SYGVKD. V lost 8 bases to trimming and J lost 5 bases; unmatched junction nucleotides: 9. This CDR3 is built from 14 residues. The CDR3 sequence is CAIPDPDRGYGYTF. The CDR3 DNA reads TGTGCCATCCCCGATCCGGACAGGGGATATGGCTACACCTTC.